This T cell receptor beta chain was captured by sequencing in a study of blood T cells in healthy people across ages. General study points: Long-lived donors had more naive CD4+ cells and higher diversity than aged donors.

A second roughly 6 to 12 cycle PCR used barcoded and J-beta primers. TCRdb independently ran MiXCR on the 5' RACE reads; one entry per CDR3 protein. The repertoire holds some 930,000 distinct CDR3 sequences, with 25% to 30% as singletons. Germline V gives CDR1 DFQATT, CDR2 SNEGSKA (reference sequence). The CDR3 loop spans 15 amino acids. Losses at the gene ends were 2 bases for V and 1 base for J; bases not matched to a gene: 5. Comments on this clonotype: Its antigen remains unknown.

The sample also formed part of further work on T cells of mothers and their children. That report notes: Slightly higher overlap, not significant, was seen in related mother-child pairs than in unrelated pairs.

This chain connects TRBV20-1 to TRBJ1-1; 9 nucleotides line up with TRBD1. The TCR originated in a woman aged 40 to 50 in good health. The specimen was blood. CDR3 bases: TGCAGTGCTAGAAACCCGGGACAGGGGAACACTGAAGCTTTCTTT. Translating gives CSARNPGQGNTEAFF.